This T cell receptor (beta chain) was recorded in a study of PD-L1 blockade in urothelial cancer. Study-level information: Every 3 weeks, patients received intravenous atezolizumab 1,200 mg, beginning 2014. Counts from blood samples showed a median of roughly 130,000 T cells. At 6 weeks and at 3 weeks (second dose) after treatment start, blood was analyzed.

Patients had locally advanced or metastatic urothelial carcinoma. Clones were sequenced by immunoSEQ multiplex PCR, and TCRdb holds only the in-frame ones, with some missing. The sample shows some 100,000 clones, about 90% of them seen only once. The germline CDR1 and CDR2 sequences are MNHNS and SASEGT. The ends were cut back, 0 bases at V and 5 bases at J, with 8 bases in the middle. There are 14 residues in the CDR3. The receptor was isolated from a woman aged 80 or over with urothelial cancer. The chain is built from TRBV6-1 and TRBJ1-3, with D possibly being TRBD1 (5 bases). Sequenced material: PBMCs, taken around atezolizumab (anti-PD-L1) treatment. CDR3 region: CASSEAGGRNTIYF. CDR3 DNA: TGTGCCAGCAGTGAAGCGGGGGGGAGAAACACCATATATTTT.